This TCR beta chain was captured by sequencing in a study of shared clonotypes between healthy human individuals. Overall study context: Aged 18 to 49, the donors were a couple of women and three men.

Recent vaccinations or acute infections were absent in the healthy HIV-negative adult donors. The CDR3 runs to 15 residues. Trimming stripped 6 bases from V and 1 base from J, with 13 bases between. Germline values: CDR1 LNHDA, CDR2 SQIVND (reference sequence). Method: immunoSEQ multiplex PCR; TCRdb's copy keeps in-frame clones and lacks some. This sample carries around 2.5 million clones, 93% of them seen once, and the ten largest clones take about 0.34%. On this clone itself: Its target is not known.

The study's findings and limits: Rarefaction demonstrated incomplete sorted-subset sequencing despite large depth.

V and J are TRBV19 and TRBJ1-5, with D perhaps TRBD1 (5 bases). The sample was naive CD4+ T cells from PBMCs. Regarding subset: CD45RA+ positively selected. The clonotype comes from a young man in good health. Some clones in this sample may be carry-over from other donors' samples. CDR3 nucleotide sequence: TGTGCCAGTAGCACATGGGGCCTAAGCAATCAGCCCCAGCATTTT. Amino acid sequence: CASSTWGLSNQPQHF.